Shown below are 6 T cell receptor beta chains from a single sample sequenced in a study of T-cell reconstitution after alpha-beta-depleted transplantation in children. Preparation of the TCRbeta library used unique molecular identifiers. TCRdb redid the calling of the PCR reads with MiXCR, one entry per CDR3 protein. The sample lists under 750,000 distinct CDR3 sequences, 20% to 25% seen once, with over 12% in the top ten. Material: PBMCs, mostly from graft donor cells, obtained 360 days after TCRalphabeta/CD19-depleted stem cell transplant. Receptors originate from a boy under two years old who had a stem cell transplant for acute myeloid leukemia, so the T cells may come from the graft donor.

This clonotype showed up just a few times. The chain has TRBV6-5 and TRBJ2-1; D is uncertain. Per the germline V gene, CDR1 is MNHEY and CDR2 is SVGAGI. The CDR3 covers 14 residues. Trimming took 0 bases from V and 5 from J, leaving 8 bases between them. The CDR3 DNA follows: TGTGCCAGCAGTTACTCGCCAGCCGACAATGAGCAGTTCTTC. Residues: CASSYSPADNEQFF.

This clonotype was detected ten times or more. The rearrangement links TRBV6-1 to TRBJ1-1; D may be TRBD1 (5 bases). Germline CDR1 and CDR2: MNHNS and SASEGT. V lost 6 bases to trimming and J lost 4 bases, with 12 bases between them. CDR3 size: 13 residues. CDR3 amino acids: CASSPWTSTEAFF. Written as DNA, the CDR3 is TGTGCCAGCAGCCCGTGGACATCCACTGAAGCTTTCTTT.

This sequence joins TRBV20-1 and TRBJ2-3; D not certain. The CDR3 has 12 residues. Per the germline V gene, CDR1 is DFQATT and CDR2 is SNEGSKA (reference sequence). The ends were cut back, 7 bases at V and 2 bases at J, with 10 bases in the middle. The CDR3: CSVVPHTDTQYF. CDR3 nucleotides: TGCAGTGTGGTGCCCCACACAGATACGCAGTATTTT.

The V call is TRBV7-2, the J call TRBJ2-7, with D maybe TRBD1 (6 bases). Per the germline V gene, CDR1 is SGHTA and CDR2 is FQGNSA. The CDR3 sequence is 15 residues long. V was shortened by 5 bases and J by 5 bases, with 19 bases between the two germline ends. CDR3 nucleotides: TGTGCCAGCAGCACCAGGGGTCCTGGGTATGACGAGCAGTACTTC. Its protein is CASSTRGPGYDEQYF.

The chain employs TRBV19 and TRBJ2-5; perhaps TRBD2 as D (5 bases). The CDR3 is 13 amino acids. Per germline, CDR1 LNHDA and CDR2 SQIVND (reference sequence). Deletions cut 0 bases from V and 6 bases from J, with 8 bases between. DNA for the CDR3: TGTGCCAGTAGTATAGATGAGGGAAAGACCCAGTACTTC. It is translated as CASSIDEGKTQYF.

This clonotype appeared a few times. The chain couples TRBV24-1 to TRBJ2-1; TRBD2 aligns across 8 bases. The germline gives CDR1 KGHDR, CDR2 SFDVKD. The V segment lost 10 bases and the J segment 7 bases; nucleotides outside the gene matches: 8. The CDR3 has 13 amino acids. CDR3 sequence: CATSGGPWNEQFF. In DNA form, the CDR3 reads TGTGCCACGAGCGGGGGCCCTTGGAATGAGCAGTTCTTC.